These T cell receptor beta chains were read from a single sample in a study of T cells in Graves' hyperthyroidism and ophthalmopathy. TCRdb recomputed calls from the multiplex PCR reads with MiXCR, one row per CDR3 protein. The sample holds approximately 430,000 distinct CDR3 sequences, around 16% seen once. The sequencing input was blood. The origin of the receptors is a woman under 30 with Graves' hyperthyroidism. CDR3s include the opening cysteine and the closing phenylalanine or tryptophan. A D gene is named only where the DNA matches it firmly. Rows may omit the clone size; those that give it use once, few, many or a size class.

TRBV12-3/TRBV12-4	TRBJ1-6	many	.	CASSSATGGLNSPLHF	TGTGCCAGCAGTTCAGCCACGGGGGGCTTAAATTCACCCCTCCACTTT
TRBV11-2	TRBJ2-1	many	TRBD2	CASSPQVLAGGNEQFF	TGTGCCAGCAGCCCCCAGGTGCTAGCGGGAGGGAATGAGCAGTTCTTC
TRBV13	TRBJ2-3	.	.	CASSSRDLKALYTDTQYF	TGTGCCAGCAGCAGCCGGGACCTAAAGGCTCTTTACACAGATACGCAGTATTTT
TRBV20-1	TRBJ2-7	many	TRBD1	CSAKGQVGSYEQYF	TGCAGTGCTAAGGGACAGGTTGGATCCTACGAGCAGTACTTC
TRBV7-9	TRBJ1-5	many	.	CASSLPNQPQHF	TGTGCCAGCAGCTTACCCAATCAGCCCCAGCATTTT
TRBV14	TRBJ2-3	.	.	CASSQALLRGTQYF	TGTGCCAGCAGCCAAGCCCTCCTCCGGGGGACGCAGTATTTT
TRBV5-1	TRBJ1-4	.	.	CASSWAQRPNEKLFF	TGCGCCAGCAGCTGGGCACAGAGACCTAATGAAAAACTGTTTTTT
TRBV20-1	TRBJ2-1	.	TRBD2	CSAVAGELNEQFF	TGCAGTGCCGTAGCGGGAGAATTGAATGAGCAGTTCTTC
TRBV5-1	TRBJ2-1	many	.	CASSSGQSYNEQFF	TGCGCCAGCAGCTCAGGACAGAGCTACAATGAGCAGTTCTTC
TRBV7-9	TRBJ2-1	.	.	CASSWVDRALVFYNEQFF	TGTGCCAGCAGCTGGGTTGACCGCGCACTAGTATTCTACAATGAGCAGTTCTTC
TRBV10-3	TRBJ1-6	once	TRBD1	CAISSDRQGNNSPLHF	TGTGCCATCAGTTCTGACCGACAGGGGAATAATTCACCCCTCCACTTT
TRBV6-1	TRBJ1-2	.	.	CASSGSSNYGYTF	TGTGCCAGCAGTGGCAGCTCTAACTATGGCTACACCTTC
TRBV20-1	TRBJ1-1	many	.	CSARDRVGGYNTEAFF	TGCAGTGCTAGAGATCGGGTCGGGGGGTACAACACTGAAGCTTTCTTT
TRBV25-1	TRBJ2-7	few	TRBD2	CASAPGLAGSYEQYF	TGTGCCAGCGCCCCTGGGTTAGCGGGCTCCTACGAGCAGTACTTC
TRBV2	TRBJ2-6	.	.	CASSARWAGALTSSGANVLTF	TGTGCCAGCAGTGCAAGGTGGGCGGGGGCCCTAACAAGCTCTGGGGCCAACGTCCTGACTTTC
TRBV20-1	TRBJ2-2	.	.	CSARKSDSGELFF	TGCAGTGCTAGGAAGAGTGATAGCGGGGAGCTGTTTTTT
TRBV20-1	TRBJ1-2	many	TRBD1	CSARPRGQPNYGYTF	TGCAGTGCTAGACCCAGGGGGCAACCTAACTATGGCTACACCTTC
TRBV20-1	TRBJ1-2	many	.	CSARRTRQGYTF	TGCAGTGCTAGACGGACCCGTCAGGGCTACACCTTC
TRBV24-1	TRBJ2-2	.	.	CATSVREYTGELFF	TGTGCCACCAGTGTTCGGGAGTACACCGGGGAGCTGTTTTTT
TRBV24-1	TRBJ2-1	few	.	CATSRTTGRTYNEQFF	TGTGCCACCAGCAGGACTACGGGACGCACCTACAATGAGCAGTTCTTC
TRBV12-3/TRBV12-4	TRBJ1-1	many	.	CASTAGPGVYTEAFF	TGTGCCAGCACCGCAGGCCCGGGTGTCTACACTGAAGCTTTCTTT
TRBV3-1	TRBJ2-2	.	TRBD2	CASSPVAGEYAGELFF	TGTGCCAGCAGCCCTGTGGCGGGAGAATACGCCGGGGAGCTGTTTTTT
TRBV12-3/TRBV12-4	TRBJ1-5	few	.	CASRRRTGQPQHF	TGTGCCAGCAGGAGACGAACCGGTCAGCCCCAGCATTTT
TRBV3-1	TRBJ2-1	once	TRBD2	CASSQDSPGLAGSFSYNEQFF	TGTGCCAGCAGCCAAGATAGCCCGGGACTAGCGGGAAGTTTCTCCTACAATGAGCAGTTCTTC
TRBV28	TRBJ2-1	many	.	CASSPLLQGLKNNEQFF	TGTGCCAGCAGTCCCCTCTTACAGGGACTGAAAAACAATGAGCAGTTCTTC
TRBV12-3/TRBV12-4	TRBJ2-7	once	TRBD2	CASSGLAGRYEQYF	TGTGCCAGCAGCGGACTAGCGGGCAGATACGAGCAGTACTTC
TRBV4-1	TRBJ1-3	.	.	CASSQDRSSGNTIYF	TGCGCCAGCAGCCAAGATCGGAGCTCTGGAAACACCATATATTTT
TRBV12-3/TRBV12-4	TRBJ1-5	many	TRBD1	CASSLTGVGNQPQHF	TGTGCCAGCAGTTTGACAGGGGTGGGGAATCAGCCCCAGCATTTT
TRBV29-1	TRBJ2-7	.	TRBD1	CSVATGLSYEQYF	TGCAGCGTAGCGACAGGGTTATCCTACGAGCAGTACTTC
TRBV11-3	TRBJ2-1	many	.	CASSFSRSYNEQFF	TGTGCCAGCAGCTTTTCCCGCTCCTACAATGAGCAGTTCTTC
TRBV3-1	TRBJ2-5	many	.	CASSLGPFQYF	TGTGCCAGCAGCCTCGGACCGTTCCAGTACTTC
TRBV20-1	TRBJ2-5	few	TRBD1	CSARPDRGWETQYF	TGCAGTGCTCGACCAGACAGGGGATGGGAGACCCAGTACTTC
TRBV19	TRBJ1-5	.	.	CASWDSNQPQHF	TGTGCCAGTTGGGATAGCAATCAGCCCCAGCATTTT
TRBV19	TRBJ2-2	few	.	CASSPSPGGPNTGELFF	TGTGCCAGTAGTCCTTCCCCAGGGGGGCCCAACACCGGGGAGCTGTTTTTT
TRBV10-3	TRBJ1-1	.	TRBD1	CATSGTGVSMNTEAFF	TGTGCCACTTCCGGGACAGGAGTTTCGATGAACACTGAAGCTTTCTTT
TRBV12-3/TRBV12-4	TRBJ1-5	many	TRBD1	CASSPTAGTVAWQPQHF	TGTGCCAGCAGTCCCACGGCCGGGACAGTTGCTTGGCAGCCCCAGCATTTT
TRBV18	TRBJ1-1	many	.	CASSPVGQRNTEAFF	TGTGCCAGCTCACCCGTGGGACAAAGGAACACTGAAGCTTTCTTT
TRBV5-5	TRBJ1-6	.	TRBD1	CASSRQGTTNDSPLHF	TGTGCCAGCAGTCGACAGGGGACCACCAATGATTCACCCCTCCACTTT